This T cell receptor beta chain was retrieved from a study of CD8 T cells in Susac syndrome. TEMRA cells were FACS-enriched, while CD8+ and CD4+ T cells were negatively isolated. This clonotype came up a few times. The V end lost 5 bases, the J end lost 0 bases, and 10 bases lay between the germline ends. This CDR3 has 14 residues. CDR1 is LNHDA, CDR2 SQIVND, per germline (reference sequence). Reverse transcription used roughly 0.45 to 1 ug RNA and random hexamers. The amplification used immunoSEQ multiplex PCR on TCR beta CDR3; it spanned 54 Vbeta and 13 Jbeta. TCRdb recomputed calls from the immunoSEQ multiplex PCR reads with MiXCR, one row per CDR3 protein. This sample carries some 110,000 distinct CDR3 sequences, approximately 93% of them seen once, and the ten largest clones take roughly 0.088%.

The receptor was isolated from a human donor with multiple sclerosis. Specimen: CD4+ T cells from PBMCs. The chain recombines TRBV19 with TRBJ1-1; TRBD1 might be the D (5 bases). CDR3 region: CASSLGGVNTEAFF. The CDR3 DNA is TGTGCCAGTAGTCTCGGGGGAGTGAACACTGAAGCTTTCTTT.